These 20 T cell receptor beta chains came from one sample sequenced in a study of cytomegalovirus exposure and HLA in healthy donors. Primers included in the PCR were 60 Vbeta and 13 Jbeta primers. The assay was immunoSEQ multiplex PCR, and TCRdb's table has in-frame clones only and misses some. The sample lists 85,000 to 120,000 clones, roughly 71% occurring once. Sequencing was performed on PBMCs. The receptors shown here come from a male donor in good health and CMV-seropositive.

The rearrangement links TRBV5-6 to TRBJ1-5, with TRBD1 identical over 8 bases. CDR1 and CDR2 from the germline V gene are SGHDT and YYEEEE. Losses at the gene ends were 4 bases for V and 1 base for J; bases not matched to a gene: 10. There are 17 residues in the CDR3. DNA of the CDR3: TGTGCCAGCAGCGCTTCTGGACAGGGAGGGAGCAATCAGCCCCAGCATTTT. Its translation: CASSASGQGGSNQPQHF. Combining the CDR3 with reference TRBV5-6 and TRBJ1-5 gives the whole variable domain DAGVTQSPTHLIKTRGQQVTLRCSPKSGHDTVSWYQQALGQGPQFIFQYYEEEERQRGNFPDRFSGHQFPNYSSELNVNALLLGDSALYLCASSASGQGGSNQPQHFGDGTRLSIL.

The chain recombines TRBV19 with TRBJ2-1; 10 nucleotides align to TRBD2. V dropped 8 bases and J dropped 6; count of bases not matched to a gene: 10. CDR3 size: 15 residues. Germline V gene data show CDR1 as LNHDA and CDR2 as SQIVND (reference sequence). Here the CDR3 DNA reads TGTGCCAGTCAGTTAGCGGGAGGAAGAATCAATGAGCAGTTCTTC. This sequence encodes CASQLAGGRINEQFF.

The CDR3 coding sequence is TGTGCCTGGAGTTTGGACAGGGCCGGGGAGCTGTTTTTT. Translated, it gives CAWSLDRAGELFF. The J gene is TRBJ2-2, the V gene TRBV30, with 8 bases identical to TRBD1. Looked up from germline, CDR1 is GTSNPN and CDR2 is SVGIG (reference sequence). J was trimmed by 6 bases and V by 2 bases; bases with no gene match: 2. This CDR3 contains 13 residues.

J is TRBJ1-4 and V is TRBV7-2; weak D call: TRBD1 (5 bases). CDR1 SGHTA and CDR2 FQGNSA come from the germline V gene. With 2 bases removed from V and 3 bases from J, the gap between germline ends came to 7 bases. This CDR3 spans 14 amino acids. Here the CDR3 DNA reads TGTGCCAGCAGCTTATCAGGGCCTAATGAAAAACTGTTTTTT. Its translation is CASSLSGPNEKLFF.

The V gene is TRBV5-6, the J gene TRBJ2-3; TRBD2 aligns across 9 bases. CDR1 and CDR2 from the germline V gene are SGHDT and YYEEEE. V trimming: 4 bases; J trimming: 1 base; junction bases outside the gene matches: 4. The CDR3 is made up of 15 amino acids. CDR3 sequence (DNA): TGTGCCAGCAGCCCAGCGGGAGGAGGCACAGATACGCAGTATTTT. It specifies CASSPAGGGTDTQYF.

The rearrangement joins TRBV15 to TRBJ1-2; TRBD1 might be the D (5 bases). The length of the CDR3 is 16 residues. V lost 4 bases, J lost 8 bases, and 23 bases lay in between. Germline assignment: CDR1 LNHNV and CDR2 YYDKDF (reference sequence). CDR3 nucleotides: TGTGCCACCAGCATGATTAGGGGTGGGCAGGGCGGAGGCTACACCTTC. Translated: CATSMIRGGQGGGYTF.

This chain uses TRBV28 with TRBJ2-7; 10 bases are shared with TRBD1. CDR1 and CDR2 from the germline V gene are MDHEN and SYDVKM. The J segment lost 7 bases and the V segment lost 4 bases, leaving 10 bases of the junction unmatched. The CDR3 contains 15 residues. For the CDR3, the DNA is TGTGCCAGCAGTTCGCCCGGGACAGGGGCATCTGAGCAGTACTTC. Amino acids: CASSSPGTGASEQYF.

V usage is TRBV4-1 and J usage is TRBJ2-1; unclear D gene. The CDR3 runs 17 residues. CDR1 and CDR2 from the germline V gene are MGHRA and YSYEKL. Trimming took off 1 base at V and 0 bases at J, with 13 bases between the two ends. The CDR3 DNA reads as TGCGCCAGCAGCCAAGCCCCAGACTTAAGCTCCTACAATGAGCAGTTCTTC. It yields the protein CASSQAPDLSSYNEQFF.

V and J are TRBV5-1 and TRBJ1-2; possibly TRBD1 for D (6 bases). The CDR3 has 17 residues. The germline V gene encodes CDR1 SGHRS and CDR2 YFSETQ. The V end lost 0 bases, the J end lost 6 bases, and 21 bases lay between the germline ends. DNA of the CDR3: TGCGCCAGCAGCTTGGTGGGGACACACGAAACCCGGGATGGCTACACCTTC. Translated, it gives CASSLVGTHETRDGYTF.

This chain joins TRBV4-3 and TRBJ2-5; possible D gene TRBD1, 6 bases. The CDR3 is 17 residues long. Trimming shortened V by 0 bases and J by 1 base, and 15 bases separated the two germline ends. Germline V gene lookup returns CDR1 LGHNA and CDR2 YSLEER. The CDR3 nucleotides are TGCGCCAGCAGCCAAGATCCTACAGGGAGCCTCCAAGAGACCCAGTACTTC. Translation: CASSQDPTGSLQETQYF.

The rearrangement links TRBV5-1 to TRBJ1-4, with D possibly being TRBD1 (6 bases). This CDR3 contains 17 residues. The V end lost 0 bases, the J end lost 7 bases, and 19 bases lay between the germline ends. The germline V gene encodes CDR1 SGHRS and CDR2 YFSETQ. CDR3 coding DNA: TGCGCCAGCAGCTTGGGGATCCAGGGGCCGAGGAGTGAAAAACTGTTTTTT. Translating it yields CASSLGIQGPRSEKLFF.

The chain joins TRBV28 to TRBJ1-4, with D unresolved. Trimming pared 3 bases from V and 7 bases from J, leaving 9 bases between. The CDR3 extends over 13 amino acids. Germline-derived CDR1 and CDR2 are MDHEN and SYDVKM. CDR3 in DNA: TGTGCCAGCAGTTTGCTAGGGAGTGAAAAACTGTTTTTT. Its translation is CASSLLGSEKLFF.

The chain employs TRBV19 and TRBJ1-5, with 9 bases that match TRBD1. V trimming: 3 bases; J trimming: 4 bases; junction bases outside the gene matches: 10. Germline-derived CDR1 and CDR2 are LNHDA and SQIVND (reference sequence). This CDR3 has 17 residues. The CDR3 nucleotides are TGTGCCAGTAGTATTCTTCCCTTCGACAGGGGGAATCAGCCCCAGCATTTT. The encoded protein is CASSILPFDRGNQPQHF.

The CDR3 here is CASRPRLAGGPNEQFF. The CDR3 DNA reads TGTGCCAGCAGACCTCGTTTGGCGGGAGGGCCCAATGAGCAGTTCTTC. This chain uses TRBV7-2 with TRBJ2-1, with 9 bases matching TRBD2. V was pared by 6 bases and J by 6 bases, with 12 bases of the junction left unmatched. This CDR3 is built from 16 residues. CDR1 is SGHTA, CDR2 FQGNSA, per germline.

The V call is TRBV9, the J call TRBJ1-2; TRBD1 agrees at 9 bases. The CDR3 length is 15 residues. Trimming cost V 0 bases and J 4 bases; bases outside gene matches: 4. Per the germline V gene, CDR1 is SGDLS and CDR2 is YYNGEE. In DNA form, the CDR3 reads TGTGCCAGCAGCGTAGCCGGACAGGGGATCTATGGCTACACCTTC. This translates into CASSVAGQGIYGYTF.

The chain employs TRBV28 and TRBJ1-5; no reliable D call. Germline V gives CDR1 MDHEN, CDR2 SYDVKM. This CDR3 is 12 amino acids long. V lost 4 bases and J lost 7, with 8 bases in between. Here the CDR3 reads CASSSTWQPQHF. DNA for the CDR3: TGTGCCAGCAGTTCGACTTGGCAGCCCCAGCATTTT.

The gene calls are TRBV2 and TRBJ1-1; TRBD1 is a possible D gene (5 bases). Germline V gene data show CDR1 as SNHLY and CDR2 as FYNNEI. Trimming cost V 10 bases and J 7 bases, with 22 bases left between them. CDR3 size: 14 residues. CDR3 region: CATQWQGVYNEAFF. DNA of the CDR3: TGTGCCACCCAGTGGCAGGGTGTATACAATGAAGCTTTCTTT.

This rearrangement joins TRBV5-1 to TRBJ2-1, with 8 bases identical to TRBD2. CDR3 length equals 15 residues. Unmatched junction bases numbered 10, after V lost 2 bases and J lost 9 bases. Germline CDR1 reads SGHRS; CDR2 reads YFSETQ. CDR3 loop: CASSFRAGAFGEQFF. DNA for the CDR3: TGCGCCAGCAGCTTTAGAGCGGGAGCCTTTGGTGAGCAGTTCTTC. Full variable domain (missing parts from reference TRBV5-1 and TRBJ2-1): KAGVTQTPRYLIKTRGQQVTLSCSPISGHRSVSWYQQTPGQGLQFLFEYFSETQRNKGNFPGRFSGRQFSNSRSEMNVSTLELGDSALYLCASSFRAGAFGEQFFGPGTRLTVL.

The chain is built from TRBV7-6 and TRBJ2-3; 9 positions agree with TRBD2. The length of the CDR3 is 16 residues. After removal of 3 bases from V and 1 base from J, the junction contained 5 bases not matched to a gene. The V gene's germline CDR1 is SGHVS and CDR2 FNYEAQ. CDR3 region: CASSFYVAGGTDTQYF. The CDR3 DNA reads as TGTGCCAGCAGCTTTTATGTAGCGGGGGGCACAGATACGCAGTATTTT.

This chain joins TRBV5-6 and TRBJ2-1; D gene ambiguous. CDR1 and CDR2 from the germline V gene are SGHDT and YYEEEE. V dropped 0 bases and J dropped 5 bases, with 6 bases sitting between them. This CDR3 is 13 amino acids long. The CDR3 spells CASSLVQDNEQFF. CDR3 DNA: TGTGCCAGCAGCTTGGTTCAGGACAATGAGCAGTTCTTC.